Sequencing of this T cell receptor (beta chain) was carried out in a study of blood T cells in healthy people across ages. Overall study context: Per every two T cells, about one barcoded beta molecule was captured by template switching.

A second PCR of about 6 to 12 cycles used a sample-barcoded 5' primer and a J-beta primer mix. One entry per CDR3 protein, called by TCRdb with MiXCR from the 5' RACE reads. The table lists roughly 730,000 distinct CDR3 sequences, roughly 50% of them singletons, with roughly 25% in the top ten. This clonotype appeared a few times. Germline CDR1 and CDR2: SEHNR and FQNEAQ (reference sequence). V was trimmed by 2 bases and J by 3 bases, leaving 7 bases between them. The CDR3 is 13 amino acids. The specimen was blood. The TCR originated in a middle-aged man in good health. The chain couples TRBV7-9 to TRBJ1-2; D call uncertain. The CDR3: CASSLLSYYGYTF. CDR3 coding DNA: TGTGCCAGCAGCTTACTCTCCTACTATGGCTACACCTTC. The full variable domain, in which reference TRBV7-9 and TRBJ1-2 provide the parts outside the CDR3, is DTGVSQNPRHKITKRGQNVTFRCDPISEHNRLYWYRQTLGQGPEFLTYFQNEAQLEKSRLLSDRFSAERPKGSFSTLEIQRTEQGDSAMYLCASSLLSYYGYTFGSGTRLTVV.